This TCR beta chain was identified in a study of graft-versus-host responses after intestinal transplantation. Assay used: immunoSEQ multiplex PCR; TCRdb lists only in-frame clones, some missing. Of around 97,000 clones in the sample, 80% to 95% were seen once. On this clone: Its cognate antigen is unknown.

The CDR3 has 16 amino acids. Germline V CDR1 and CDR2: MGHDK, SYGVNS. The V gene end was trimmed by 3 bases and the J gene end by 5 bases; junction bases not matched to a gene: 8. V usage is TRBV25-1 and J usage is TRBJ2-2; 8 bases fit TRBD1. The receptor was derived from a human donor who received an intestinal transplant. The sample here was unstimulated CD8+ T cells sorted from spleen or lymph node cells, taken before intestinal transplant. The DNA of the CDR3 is TGTGCCAGCAGTGAGCCCGGGACAGGAAAAACCGGGGAGCTGTTTTTT. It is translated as CASSEPGTGKTGELFF.